The source of this T cell receptor beta chain is a study of cytomegalovirus exposure and HLA in healthy donors. Study-level points and caveats: Specific recognition of CMV antigens was confirmed in vitro for a few chains (all CMV-associated). The authors listed roughly 150 TCR beta chains as cytomegalovirus-associated.

A note on this clone: Its specificity is not known. The same CDR3 arises from other DNA sequences in this sample as well.

PCR amplification relied on 60 Vbeta primers (plus 13 Jbeta primers). Generated by immunoSEQ multiplex PCR, the TCRdb table keeps only in-frame clones and is missing some. The sample shows approximately 160,000 clones, around 80% of them seen only once. Germline values: CDR1 SGHRS, CDR2 YFSETQ. Trimming took 2 bases from V and 0 from J; bases not matched to a gene: 2. CDR3 length: 16 amino acids. The rearrangement joins TRBV5-1 to TRBJ2-2, with 9 bases aligning to TRBD2. The sequenced sample consisted of PBMCs. The sequence came from a man in his forties in good health and CMV-seronegative. This CDR3 is CASSLPSGANTGELFF. CDR3 coding DNA: TGCGCCAGCAGCTTACCTAGCGGGGCGAACACCGGGGAGCTGTTTTTT.